This TCR beta chain is from a study of blood T cell repertoires in COVID-19. Study in general: Samples came from the United States, Italy and Spain, spanning acute and convalescent COVID-19. T cells, B-cell-depleted T cells, or PBMCs supplied cDNA or gDNA.

Authors' processing steps: It was from reference gene primer amplification that nucleated cell counts were estimated. Produced via immunoSEQ multiplex PCR; TCRdb's table is partial and in-frame only. V and J calls plus clone size are reproduced from that table; the DNA served to infer D and trimming. The table includes 140,000 to 150,000 clones, roughly 88% detected once. Individuals aged about 18 to 100 years were recruited from fewer than 25 US areas. V dropped 5 bases and J dropped 1 base, with 15 bases sitting between them. CDR1 and CDR2 (germline): MDHEN, SYDVKM. The CDR3 has 15 amino acids. Sequenced sample: PBMCs or T cells enriched from blood (not recorded which). The chain couples TRBV28 to TRBJ2-7; tentative D call: TRBD1 (5 bases). The clonotype comes from a woman in her twenties or thirties with acute COVID-19. The CDR3, as DNA: TGTGCCAGCAGTCCTCAAAGGGGTATTTCCTACGAGCAGTACTTC. This sequence encodes CASSPQRGISYEQYF.